The clone carrying this TCR beta chain occurred a few times. Its antigen is unidentified. This sample stems from a study of T and B cells in COVID-19 patients. Overall study findings and caveats: Active COVID-19 showed highly clonal TRB repertoires; recovery showed diversity and richness above healthy donors.

BIOMED2 TRB-A/B primer pools were used in multiplex TRB PCR. TCRdb re-analysed the multiplex PCR reads in MiXCR, keeping a single row per CDR3 protein. The data hold around 23,000 distinct CDR3 sequences, with under 30% observed a single time. From blood, about 240-550 ng of genomic DNA served as TRB template. The ends were cut back, 0 bases at V and 3 bases at J, with 8 bases in the middle. The CDR3 runs to 14 residues. The V gene's germline CDR1 is GTSNPN and CDR2 SVGIG (reference sequence). This chain links TRBV30 with TRBJ1-4; TRBD1 might be the D (5 bases). Specimen: blood. This TCR derives from a human donor who had recovered from COVID-19. CDR3 residues: CAWSVGGSNEKLFF. The CDR3 bases are TGTGCCTGGAGTGTGGGGGGGTCTAATGAAAAACTGTTTTTT.